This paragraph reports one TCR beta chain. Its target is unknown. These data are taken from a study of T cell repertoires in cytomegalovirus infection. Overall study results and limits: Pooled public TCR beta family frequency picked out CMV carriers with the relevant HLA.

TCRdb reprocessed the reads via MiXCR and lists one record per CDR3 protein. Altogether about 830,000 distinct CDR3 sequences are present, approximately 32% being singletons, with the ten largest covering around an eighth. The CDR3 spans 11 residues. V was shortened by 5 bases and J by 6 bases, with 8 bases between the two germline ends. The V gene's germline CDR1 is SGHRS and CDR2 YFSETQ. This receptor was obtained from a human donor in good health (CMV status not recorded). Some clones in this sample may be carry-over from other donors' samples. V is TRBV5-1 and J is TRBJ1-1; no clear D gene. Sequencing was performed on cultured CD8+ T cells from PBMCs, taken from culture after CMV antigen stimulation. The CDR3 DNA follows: TGCGCCAGCAGGGGTCCAGCTGAAGCTTTCTTT. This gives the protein CASRGPAEAFF.